This entry is about one TCR beta chain. The data derive from a study of T-cell memory formation after mild COVID-19. TCRdb independently ran MiXCR on the 5' RACE reads; one entry per CDR3 protein. Among 110,000 or so distinct CDR3 sequences listed, about 20% were seen once. Source material: PBMCs or a T cell subset sorted from them (not recorded which). This TCR derives from a man aged 18 to 29 who had mild COVID-19 (a few samples of this study predate the infection). Cell type and time point are not known.

The CDR3 bases are TGTGCCAGTAGTATAGGGGATCAACGGGGTTCACCCCTCCACTTT. Translated, it gives CASSIGDQRGSPLHF. This chain uses TRBV19 with TRBJ1-6; D unclear. Germline assignment: CDR1 LNHDA and CDR2 SQIVND (reference sequence). CDR3 size: 15 residues. Trimming stripped 1 base from V and 9 bases from J, with 13 bases between.